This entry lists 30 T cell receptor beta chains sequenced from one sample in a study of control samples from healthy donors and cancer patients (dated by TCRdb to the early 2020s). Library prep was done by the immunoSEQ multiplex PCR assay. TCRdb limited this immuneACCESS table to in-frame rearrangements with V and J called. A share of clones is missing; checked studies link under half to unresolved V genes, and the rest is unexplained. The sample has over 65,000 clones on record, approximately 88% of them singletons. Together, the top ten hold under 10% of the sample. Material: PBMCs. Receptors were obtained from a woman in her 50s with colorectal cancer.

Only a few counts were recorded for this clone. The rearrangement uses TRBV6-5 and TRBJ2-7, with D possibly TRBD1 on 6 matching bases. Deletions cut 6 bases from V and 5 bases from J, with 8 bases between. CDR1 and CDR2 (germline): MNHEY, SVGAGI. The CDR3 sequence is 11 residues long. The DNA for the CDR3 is TGTGCCAGCAGGTCAGGGGACGAGCAGTACGTC. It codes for CASRSGDEQYV.

CDR3 sequence (DNA): TGTGCCACCAGCAGAAGGGACCGACGGGGGGAGACCCAGTACTTC. Its protein product is CATSRRDRRGETQYF. V gene TRBV15 combines with J gene TRBJ2-5; tentative D call: TRBD2 (6 bases). Germline values: CDR1 LNHNV, CDR2 YYDKDF (reference sequence). V lost 2 bases and J lost 5, with 15 bases in between. This CDR3 has 15 residues.

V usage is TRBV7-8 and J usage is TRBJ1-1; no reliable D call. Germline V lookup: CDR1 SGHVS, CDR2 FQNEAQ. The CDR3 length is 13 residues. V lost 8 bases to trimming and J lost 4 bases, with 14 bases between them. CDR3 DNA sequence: TGTGCCAGCTCTCGCCCTTCGGGCACTGAAGCTTTCTTT. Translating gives CASSRPSGTEAFF.

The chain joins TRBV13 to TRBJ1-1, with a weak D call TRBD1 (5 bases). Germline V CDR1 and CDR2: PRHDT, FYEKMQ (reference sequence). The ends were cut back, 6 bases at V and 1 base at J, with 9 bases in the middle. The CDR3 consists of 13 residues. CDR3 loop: CASSYRWNTEAFF. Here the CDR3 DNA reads TGTGCCAGCAGTTACAGGTGGAACACTGAAGCTTTCTTT.

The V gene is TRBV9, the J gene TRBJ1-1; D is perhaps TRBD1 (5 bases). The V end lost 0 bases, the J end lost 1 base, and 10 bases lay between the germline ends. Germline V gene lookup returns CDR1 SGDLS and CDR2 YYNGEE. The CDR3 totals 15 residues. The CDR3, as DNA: TGTGCCAGCAGCGTAGTAGGGACGGGGAACACTGAAGCTTTCTTT. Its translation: CASSVVGTGNTEAFF.

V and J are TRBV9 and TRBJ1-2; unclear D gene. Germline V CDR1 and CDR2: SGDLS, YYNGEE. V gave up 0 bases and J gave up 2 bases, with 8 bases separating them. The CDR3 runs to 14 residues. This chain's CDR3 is CASSVGATNYGYTF. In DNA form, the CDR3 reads TGTGCCAGCAGCGTAGGGGCCACGAACTATGGCTACACCTTC.

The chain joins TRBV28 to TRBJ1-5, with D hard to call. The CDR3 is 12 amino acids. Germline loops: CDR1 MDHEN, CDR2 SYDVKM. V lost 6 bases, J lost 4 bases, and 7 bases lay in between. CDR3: CASSQLNQPQHF. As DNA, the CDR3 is TGTGCCAGCAGCCAGCTAAATCAGCCCCAGCATTTT.

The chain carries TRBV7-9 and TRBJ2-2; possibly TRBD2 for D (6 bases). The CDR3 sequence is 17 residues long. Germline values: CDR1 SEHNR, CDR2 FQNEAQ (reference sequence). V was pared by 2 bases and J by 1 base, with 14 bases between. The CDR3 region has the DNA TGTGCCAGCAGCTTATGGCTCCTAGCGAAGAACACCGGGGAGCTGTTTTTT. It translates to CASSLWLLAKNTGELFF.

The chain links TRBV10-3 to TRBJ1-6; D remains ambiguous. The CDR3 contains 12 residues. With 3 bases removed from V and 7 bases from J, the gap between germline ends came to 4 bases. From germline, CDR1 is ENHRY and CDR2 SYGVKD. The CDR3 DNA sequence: TGTGCCATCAGTGATCCAAATTCACCCCTCCACTTT. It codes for CAISDPNSPLHF.

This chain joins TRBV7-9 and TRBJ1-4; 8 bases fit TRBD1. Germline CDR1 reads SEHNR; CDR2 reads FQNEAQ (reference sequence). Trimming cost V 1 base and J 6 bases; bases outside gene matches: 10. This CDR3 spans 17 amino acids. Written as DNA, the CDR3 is TGTGCCAGCAGCTTAGGGACCTTCGGACAGGGTTATGAAAAACTGTTTTTT. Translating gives CASSLGTFGQGYEKLFF.

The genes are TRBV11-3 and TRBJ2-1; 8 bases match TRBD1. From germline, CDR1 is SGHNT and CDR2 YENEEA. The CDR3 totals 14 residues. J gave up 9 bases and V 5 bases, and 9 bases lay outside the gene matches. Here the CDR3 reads CASSPGQGRGEQFF. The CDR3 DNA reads TGTGCCAGCAGCCCAGGACAGGGTAGAGGTGAGCAGTTCTTC.

The CDR3 reads CASSYSDASYNEQFF. Here the CDR3 DNA reads TGTGCCAGCAGTTACTCTGACGCGTCTTACAATGAGCAGTTCTTC. This chain joins TRBV6-2 or TRBV6-3 and TRBJ2-1; D is ambiguous. This CDR3 contains 15 residues. Between the trimmed V and J ends, which lost 0 bases and 4 bases, there was a span of 10 bases. CDR1 and CDR2 (germline): MNHEY, SVGEGT.

The CDR3 protein is CASSMYSHNYGYTF. Here the CDR3 DNA reads TGTGCCAGTAGTATGTACAGCCATAACTATGGCTACACCTTC. J is TRBJ1-2 and V is TRBV19, with D hard to call. Germline V gene lookup returns CDR1 LNHDA and CDR2 SQIVND (reference sequence). The V end lost 3 bases, the J end lost 1 base, and 9 bases lay between the germline ends. The CDR3 loop spans 14 amino acids. Full variable domain (outside the CDR3, taken from reference TRBV19 and TRBJ1-2): DGGITQSPKYLFRKEGQNVTLSCEQNLNHDAMYWYRQDPGQGLRLIYYSQIVNDFQKGDIAEGYSVSREKKESFPLTVTSAQKNPTAFYLCASSMYSHNYGYTFGSGTRLTVV.

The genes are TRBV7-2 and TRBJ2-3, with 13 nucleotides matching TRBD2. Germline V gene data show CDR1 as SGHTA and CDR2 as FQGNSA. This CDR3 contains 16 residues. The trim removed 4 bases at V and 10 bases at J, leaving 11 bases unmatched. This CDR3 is CASSSGLAGALSPQYF. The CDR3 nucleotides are TGTGCCAGCAGCTCCGGACTAGCGGGGGCCTTGTCCCCGCAGTATTTT.

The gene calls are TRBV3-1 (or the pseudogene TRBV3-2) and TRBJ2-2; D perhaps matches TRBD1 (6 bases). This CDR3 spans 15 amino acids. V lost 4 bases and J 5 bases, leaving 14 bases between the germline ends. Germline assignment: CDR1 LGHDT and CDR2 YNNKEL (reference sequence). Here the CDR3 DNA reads TGTGCCAGCAGCCGCATGGCCACAGGGACCGGGGAGCTGTTTTTT. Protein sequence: CASSRMATGTGELFF.

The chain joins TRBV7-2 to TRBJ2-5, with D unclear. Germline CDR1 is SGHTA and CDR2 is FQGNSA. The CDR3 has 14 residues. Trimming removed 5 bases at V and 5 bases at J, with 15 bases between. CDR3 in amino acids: CASSLQSTVETQYF. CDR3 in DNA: TGTGCCAGCAGCCTGCAGTCTACGGTTGAGACCCAGTACTTC. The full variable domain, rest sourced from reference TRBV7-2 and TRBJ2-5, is GAGVSQSPSNKVTEKGKDVELRCDPISGHTALYWYRQSLGQGLEFLIYFQGNSAPDKSGLPSDRFSAERTGGSVSTLTIQRTQQEDSAVYLCASSLQSTVETQYFGPGTRLLVL.

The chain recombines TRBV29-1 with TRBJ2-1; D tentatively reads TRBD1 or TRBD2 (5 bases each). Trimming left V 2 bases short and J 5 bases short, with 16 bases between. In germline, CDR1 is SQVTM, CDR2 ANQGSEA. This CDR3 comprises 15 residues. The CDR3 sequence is CSVEPWDRIDNEQFF. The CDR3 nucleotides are TGCAGCGTTGAACCGTGGGACCGGATTGACAATGAGCAGTTCTTC.

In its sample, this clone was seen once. The CDR3 reads CASTRVGDNNYGYTF. CDR3 bases: TGTGCCAGTACTAGGGTCGGGGATAATAACTATGGCTACACCTTC. This chain links TRBV19 with TRBJ1-2; no clear D gene. CDR1 is LNHDA and CDR2 is SQIVND in the germline V gene (reference sequence). The CDR3 contains 15 residues. V lost 7 bases to trimming and J lost 1 base, with 16 bases between them.

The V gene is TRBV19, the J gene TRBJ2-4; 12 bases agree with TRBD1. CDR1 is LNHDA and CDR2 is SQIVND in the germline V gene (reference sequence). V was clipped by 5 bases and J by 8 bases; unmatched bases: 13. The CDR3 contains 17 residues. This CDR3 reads CASSPMGQGARGDIQYF. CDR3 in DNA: TGTGCCAGTAGTCCTATGGGACAGGGGGCGCGGGGAGACATTCAGTACTTC.

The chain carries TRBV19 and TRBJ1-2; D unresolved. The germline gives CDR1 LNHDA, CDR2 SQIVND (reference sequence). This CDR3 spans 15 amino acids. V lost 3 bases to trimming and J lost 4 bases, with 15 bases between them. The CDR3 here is CASSIGIAEFYGYTF. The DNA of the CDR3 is TGTGCCAGTAGTATCGGTATTGCCGAGTTCTATGGCTACACCTTC.

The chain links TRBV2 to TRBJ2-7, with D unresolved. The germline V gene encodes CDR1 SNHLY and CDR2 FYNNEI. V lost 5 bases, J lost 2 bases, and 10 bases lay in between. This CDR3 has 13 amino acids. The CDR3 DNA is TGTGCCAGCAGTTTAGGGCGGACCTACGAGCAGTACGTC. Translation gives CASSLGRTYEQYV.

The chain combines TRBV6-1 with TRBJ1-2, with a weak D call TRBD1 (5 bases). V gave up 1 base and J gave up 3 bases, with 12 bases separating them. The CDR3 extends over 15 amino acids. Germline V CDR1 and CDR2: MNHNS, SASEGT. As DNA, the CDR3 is TGTGCCAGCAGTGAAGGGGGGGGATTGGACTATGGCTACACCTTC. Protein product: CASSEGGGLDYGYTF.

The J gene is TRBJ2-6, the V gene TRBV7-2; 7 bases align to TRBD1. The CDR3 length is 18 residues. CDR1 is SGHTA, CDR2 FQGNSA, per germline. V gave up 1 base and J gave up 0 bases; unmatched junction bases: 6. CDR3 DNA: TGTGCCAGCAGCTTAGTTGGGACAGCAAACTCTGGGGCCAACGTCCTGACTTTC. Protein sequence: CASSLVGTANSGANVLTF.

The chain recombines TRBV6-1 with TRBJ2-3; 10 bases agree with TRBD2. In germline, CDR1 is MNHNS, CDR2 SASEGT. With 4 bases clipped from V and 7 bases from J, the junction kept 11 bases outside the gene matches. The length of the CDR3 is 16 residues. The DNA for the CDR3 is TGTGCCAGCAGTGGGGTGACTAGCGGGTGGTCTTATACGCAGTATTTT. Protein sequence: CASSGVTSGWSYTQYF.

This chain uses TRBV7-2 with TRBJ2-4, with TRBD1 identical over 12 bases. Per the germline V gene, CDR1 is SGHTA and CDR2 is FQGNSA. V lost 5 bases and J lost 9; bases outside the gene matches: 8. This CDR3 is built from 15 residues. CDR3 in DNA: TGTGCCAGCAGCCCAAGGGACAGGGGGCTTACCATTCAGTACTTC. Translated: CASSPRDRGLTIQYF.

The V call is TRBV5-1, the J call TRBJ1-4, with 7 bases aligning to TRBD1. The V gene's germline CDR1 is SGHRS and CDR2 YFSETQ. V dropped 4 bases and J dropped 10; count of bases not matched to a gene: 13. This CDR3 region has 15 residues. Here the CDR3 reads CASSTEQGGVGKLFF. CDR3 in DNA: TGCGCCAGCAGCACAGAGCAGGGGGGAGTCGGAAAACTGTTTTTT.

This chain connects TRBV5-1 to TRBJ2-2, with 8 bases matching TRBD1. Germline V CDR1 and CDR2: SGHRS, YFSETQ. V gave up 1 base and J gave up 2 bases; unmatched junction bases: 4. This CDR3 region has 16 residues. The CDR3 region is CASSLRDRSNTGELFF. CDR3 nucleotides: TGCGCCAGCAGCTTGCGGGACAGGTCCAACACCGGGGAGCTGTTTTTT.

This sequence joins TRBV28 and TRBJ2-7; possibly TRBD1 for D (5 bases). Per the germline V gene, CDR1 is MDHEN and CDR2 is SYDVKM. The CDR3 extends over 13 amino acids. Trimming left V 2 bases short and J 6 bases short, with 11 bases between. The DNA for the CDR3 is TGTGCCAGCAGTTTAAAAGGGGAAGGCGAGCAGTACGTC. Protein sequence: CASSLKGEGEQYV.

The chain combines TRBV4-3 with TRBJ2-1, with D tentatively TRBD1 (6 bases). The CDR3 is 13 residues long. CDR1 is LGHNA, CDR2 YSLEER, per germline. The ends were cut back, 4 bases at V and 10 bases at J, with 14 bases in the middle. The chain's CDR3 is CASSLAQGNEQFF. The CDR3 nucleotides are TGCGCCAGCAGCCTCGCACAGGGAAACGAGCAGTTCTTC.

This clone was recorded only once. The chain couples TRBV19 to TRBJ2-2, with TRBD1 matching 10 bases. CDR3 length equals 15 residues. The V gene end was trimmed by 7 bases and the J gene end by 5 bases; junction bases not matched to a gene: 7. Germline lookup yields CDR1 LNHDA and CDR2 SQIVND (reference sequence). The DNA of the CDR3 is TGTGCCAGTAACCTGGACAGGGGGGGAACCGGGGAGCTGTTTTTT. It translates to CASNLDRGGTGELFF.